This is a list of T cell receptor beta chains from one sample in a study of blood T cell repertoires in COVID-19. Produced via immunoSEQ multiplex PCR; TCRdb's table is partial and in-frame only. The sample has 210,000 or so clones, nearly 90% seen once. Sample: peripheral blood. The receptor set was obtained from a woman under 30 who had recovered from COVID-19. Each CDR3 is given with its conserved first and last residue. D genes are given only for firm matches. Size is stated for part of the rows, as once, few or many counts, or as a class when the clone is expanded.

clone_size | j_call | v_call | d_call | cdr3_nt | cdr3_aa
. | TRBJ2-1 | TRBV5-6 | TRBD1 | TGTGCCAGCAGGAAATCAGGGGGCGCACCCCATGAGCAGTTCTTC | CASRKSGGAPHEQFF
. | TRBJ2-7 | TRBV12-3/TRBV12-4 | . | TGTGCCAGCAAACTGACGGGCTACGAGCAGTACTTC | CASKLTGYEQYF
. | TRBJ1-6 | TRBV3-1/TRBV3-2 | TRBD1 | TGTGCCAGCAGCCAACGGGACAGTTACTATAATTCACCCCTCCACTTT | CASSQRDSYYNSPLHF
. | TRBJ1-6 | TRBV15 | . | TGTGCCACCAGAACCAGCTCCTATAATTCACCCCTCCACTTT | CATRTSSYNSPLHF
. | TRBJ1-1 | TRBV12-3/TRBV12-4 | . | TGTGCCAGCAGCAGGAGGGGTGAAGCTTTCTTT | CASSRRGEAFF
. | TRBJ2-4 | TRBV5-1 | . | TGCGCCAGCAGCAGAGAACGCAGGGACATTCAGTACTTC | CASSRERRDIQYF
. | TRBJ2-5 | TRBV10-3 | . | TGTGCCATCAACTCCGGGAGCGAGGAGACCCAGTACTTC | CAINSGSEETQYF
. | TRBJ2-7 | TRBV30 | . | TGTGCCTGGAGGGCCCGGGGGTACGAGCAGTACTTC | CAWRARGYEQYF
. | TRBJ1-1 | TRBV4-3 | TRBD1 | TGCGCCAGCAGCCAGAAGGGGACAGGGGGTATGAACACTGAAGCTTTCTTT | CASSQKGTGGMNTEAFF
. | TRBJ2-5 | TRBV10-3 | TRBD2 | TGTGCCACCCGGACTAGCGGGATCCAGTACTTC | CATRTSGIQYF
. | TRBJ1-1 | TRBV2 | TRBD1 | TGTGCCAGCAGTTTACAGGGGGGACGAAACACTGAAGCTTTCTTT | CASSLQGGRNTEAFF
once | TRBJ1-1 | TRBV19 | . | TGTGCCAGTAGTTTACCAGCTGAAGCTTTCTTT | CASSLPAEAFF
. | TRBJ2-2 | TRBV18 | TRBD2 | TGTGCCAGCTCAGCCACGGGACTAGCGGAAAACACCGGGGAGCTGTTTTTT | CASSATGLAENTGELFF
. | TRBJ2-2 | TRBV24-1 | . | TGTGCCACCAGTGACGCTAGCGCGAACACCGGGGAGCTGTTTTTT | CATSDASANTGELFF